The source of this T cell receptor (beta chain) is a study of CD8+ T cells in alopecia areata listed by TCRdb under 2018. Notes on the research overall: Treated patients were enrolled in an open-label pilot trial of oral tofacitinib at 5 to 10 mg twice daily for moderate-to-severe alopecia areata. Tofacitinib was administered for 6 to 18 months, and 6 months of follow-up off drug were then conducted to assess delayed response and recurrence. The SALT score, which quantifies the percentage of affected scalp surface area, was used to measure disease severity in treated patients. To study T cell clonal expansion in alopecia areata, the researchers applied high-throughput TCRbeta sequencing to both the C3H/HeJ mouse model and human patients. In humans, TCRbeta sequencing was performed on scalp tissue and on sorted CD4+ and CD8+ peripheral blood T cells from healthy controls and from patients with patchy or totalis/universalis alopecia areata. Biopsies were taken from tofacitinib-treated patients at baseline and at 4 and 24 weeks of treatment, and a later scalp biopsy was taken in several of the tofacitinib-treated patients. Clonality in the scalp was compared among normal scalp (n=4), patchy alopecia areata scalp (n=8), and alopecia totalis/universalis scalp (n=8). RNA was obtained with the PAXgene miRNA kit for fixed scalp, the miRNeasy kit for PBMCs, and the RNeasy kit for mouse skin. Amplification of TCRbeta CDR3 regions was done by immunoSEQ multiplex PCR using 35 Vbeta forward primers and 13 Jbeta reverse primers. Paper-wide results and their limitations: Tofacitinib significantly decreased scalp clonality and the number of expanded CD8+ clones among the top 100 scalp clones. Because the treated cohort was small and had only one nonresponder, larger studies are needed to examine links between baseline CD8+ expansion and response. Higher clonality and more expanded CD8+ clones were observed in lesional scalp than in normal scalp, particularly in alopecia totalis/universalis, a finding suggestive of antigenic drive. Resident alphabeta T cells in normal human skin are also sequenced, complicating scalp TCR repertoire analysis, unlike mouse skin dominated by gammadelta T cells. Shared TCR sequences between patients were less evident than in mice, which may be partly attributable to HLA diversity in the patient population. During tofacitinib treatment, many expanded lesional clones stuck around in both scalp and blood, and this persistence may partly explain why relapse happens after treatment is stopped.

Remarks on this clone: Its antigen remains undetermined. No clone much larger than this one lies a single base away; base qualities are absent. Other DNA sequences from this sample encode an identical CDR3 as well.

Library preparation used the immunoSEQ multiplex PCR assay. RNA was extracted from all samples and reverse transcribed into cDNA, which served as template for TCR sequencing. SuperScript III was used for first-strand cDNA synthesis, primed with a 2:1 mix of oligo-dT and random hexamers. A synthetic immune receptor repertoire was used to measure amplification bias, and any remaining bias was corrected computationally. The original methods were these. Raw reads were preprocessed to remove errors, and CDR3 was defined according to IMGT conventions as the region from the conserved cysteine to phenylalanine. Clonality was calculated as 1 minus Shannon entropy normalized by log2 of the number of productive unique TCRs. CD4 or CD8 identity of scalp clones was inferred by cross-referencing scalp TCRbeta sequences with sorted blood CD4 and CD8 repertoires. This is the immuneACCESS table as TCRdb keeps it, with only in-frame sequences that have V and J called. A part of the clones is gone; compared with another copy, unresolved V genes explain less than half, and the rest is unexplained. That table supplies the V and J calls and clone size; D and trimming were determined from the DNA. Across this sample there are 75,000 to 100,000 clones, with around 71% seen only once. Around 16% of the sample rests with the top ten.

What this sample's treatment or condition label stands for: oral pan-JAK inhibitor, 5-10 mg twice daily. Peripheral blood and lesional scalp punch biopsies were obtained from patients with alopecia areata. PBMCs were isolated by density centrifugation and stained for CD3, CD4 and CD8, after which CD4+ and CD8+ T cells were sorted on a FACSAria. V lost 6 bases and J lost 0 bases, and the count of bases not matched to a germline gene is 1. The CDR3 runs 13 residues from the cysteine to the phenylalanine. Only the CDR3 region is kept as DNA, spanning 39 bases read in frame from base 1. In the germline V gene, CDR1 corresponds to MNHEY and CDR2 to SVGAGI.

This clonotype was obtained from a human donor with alopecia areata. Sequencing used CD8+ T cells sorted from blood, obtained around week 44, from a patient treated with tofacitinib. Rearrangement joined TRBV6-5 to TRBJ1-1, with 7 bases aligning to TRBD1. The nucleotide sequence reads as follows: TGTGCCAGCAGACAGGGGCTGAACACTGAAGCTTTCTTT. Its protein reads: CASRQGLNTEAFF.